Shown below are 29 T cell receptor beta chains from a single sample sequenced in a study of cytomegalovirus exposure and HLA in healthy donors. The repertoire was sequenced with immunoSEQ multiplex PCR; TCRdb's copy has only in-frame clones and lacks some. The profile shows around 95,000 clones, around 84% of them singletons. Sequencing used PBMCs. The source is a man between 18 and 29 years old in good health and CMV-seropositive.

The V and J genes are TRBV6-1 and TRBJ2-7, with D possibly matching TRBD2 (6 bases). Trimming stripped 5 bases from V and 3 bases from J, with 14 bases between. Looked up from germline, CDR1 is MNHNS and CDR2 is SASEGT. CDR3 size: 14 residues. CDR3 in amino acids: CASSWDSFNYEQYF. CDR3 sequence (DNA): TGTGCCAGCAGTTGGGACTCCTTTAACTACGAGCAGTACTTC.

The CDR3 protein is CAWRDRRYQPQHF. The DNA for the CDR3 is TGTGCCTGGAGGGACAGGAGATATCAGCCCCAGCATTTT. The J gene is TRBJ1-5, the V gene TRBV30, with 7 bases lining up with TRBD1. CDR3 length equals 13 residues. Trimming took 3 bases from V and 5 from J; bases not matched to a gene: 4. Germline lookup yields CDR1 GTSNPN and CDR2 SVGIG (reference sequence).

This chain links TRBV11-2 with TRBJ1-2; 7 bases match TRBD1. This CDR3 has 17 residues. CDR1 SGHAT and CDR2 FQNNGV come from the germline V gene. V shed 2 bases, J shed 5 bases, and the junction held 14 bases outside the gene matches. CDR3 nucleotides: TGTGCCAGCAGCTTAACCACCTTTAGGCCGGGACAGTATGGCTACACCTTC. This encodes CASSLTTFRPGQYGYTF.

The J gene is TRBJ1-2, the V gene TRBV13; maybe TRBD1 (6 bases). The CDR3 covers 15 residues. Germline values: CDR1 PRHDT, CDR2 FYEKMQ (reference sequence). The ends were cut back, 0 bases at V and 8 bases at J, with 16 bases in the middle. The CDR3 bases are TGTGCCAGCAGCTTAGGGCCCGGGGACATAAAAGGCTACACCTTC. It is translated as CASSLGPGDIKGYTF.

The gene calls are TRBV5-6 and TRBJ2-5; the D gene is possibly TRBD2 (6 bases). The CDR3 contains 16 residues. In germline, CDR1 is SGHDT, CDR2 YYEEEE. Trimming pared 0 bases from V and 2 bases from J, leaving 14 bases between. This CDR3 reads CASSLAGLANQETQYF. As DNA, the CDR3 is TGTGCCAGCAGCTTGGCTGGGCTAGCGAATCAAGAGACCCAGTACTTC.

This clone came up a few times. The chain links TRBV30 to TRBJ2-1; TRBD1 matches at 8 bases. CDR1 is GTSNPN, CDR2 SVGIG, per germline (reference sequence). The CDR3 runs 15 residues. The V segment lost 5 bases and the J segment 2 bases; nucleotides outside the gene matches: 8. The CDR3 here is CAWETGTGPYNEQFF. For the CDR3, the DNA is TGTGCCTGGGAGACCGGGACAGGACCCTACAATGAGCAGTTCTTC. The full variable domain, in which reference TRBV30 and TRBJ2-1 provide the parts outside the CDR3, is SQTIHQWPATLVQPVGSPLSLECTVEGTSNPNLYWYRQAAGRGLQLLFYSVGIGQISSEVPQNLSASRPQDRQFILSSKKLLLSDSGFYLCAWETGTGPYNEQFFGPGTRLTVL.

The V and J genes are TRBV5-1 and TRBJ1-4; unclear D gene. With 6 bases removed from V and 4 bases from J, the gap between germline ends came to 13 bases. The CDR3 is 14 residues long. Per germline, CDR1 SGHRS and CDR2 YFSETQ. CDR3 nucleotides: TGCGCCAGCAAGAGGGAGGCCCTTAATGAAAAACTGTTTTTT. Translation gives CASKREALNEKLFF. The full variable domain, rest sourced from reference TRBV5-1 and TRBJ1-4, is KAGVTQTPRYLIKTRGQQVTLSCSPISGHRSVSWYQQTPGQGLQFLFEYFSETQRNKGNFPGRFSGRQFSNSRSEMNVSTLELGDSALYLCASKREALNEKLFFGSGTQLSVL.

The chain combines TRBV27 with TRBJ2-7, with D possibly being TRBD1 (6 bases). V was shortened by 6 bases and J by 6 bases, with 12 bases between the two germline ends. Looked up from germline, CDR1 is MNHEY and CDR2 is SMNVEV (reference sequence). The CDR3 is 12 residues long. CDR3 DNA: TGTGCCAGCAGGGGGGCCGAACTCGAGCAGTACTTC. Amino acid sequence: CASRGAELEQYF.

The V call is TRBV25-1, the J call TRBJ2-2, with 7 bases identical to TRBD2. Germline values: CDR1 MGHDK, CDR2 SYGVNS. This CDR3 comprises 17 residues. The V gene end was trimmed by 3 bases and the J gene end by 4 bases; junction bases not matched to a gene: 11. In nucleotides, the CDR3 is TGTGCCAGCAGTGACCCAGTCGCGGCGGGAGCCACCGGGGAGCTGTTTTTT. Translated: CASSDPVAAGATGELFF.

This clone was counted a few times. This sequence joins TRBV29-1 and TRBJ1-1; 9 bases map to TRBD1. V shed 6 bases, J shed 4 bases, and the junction held 6 bases outside the gene matches. Germline V CDR1 and CDR2: SQVTM, ANQGSEA. There are 13 residues in the CDR3. Here the CDR3 DNA reads TGCAGCGTGCAACAGGGGGCCGGCACTGAAGCTTTCTTT. Its translation: CSVQQGAGTEAFF.

This clone showed up just once. This CDR3 reads CASSVLRDTSSYEQYF. The CDR3, as DNA: TGTGCCAGCAGTGTCCTCCGGGACACCAGCTCCTACGAGCAGTACTTC. The chain has TRBV6-1 and TRBJ2-7, with D perhaps TRBD1 (6 bases). Per the germline V gene, CDR1 is MNHNS and CDR2 is SASEGT. This CDR3 has 16 residues. V was trimmed by 4 bases and J by 0 bases, leaving 16 bases between them.

The chain recombines TRBV6-1 with TRBJ1-2; the D gene is possibly TRBD1 (6 bases). Trimming stripped 6 bases from V and 5 bases from J, with 13 bases between. This CDR3 is built from 13 residues. CDR1 and CDR2 (germline): MNHNS, SASEGT. CDR3 residues: CASSPMTGYGYTF. CDR3 in DNA: TGTGCCAGCAGCCCGATGACAGGTTATGGCTACACCTTC.

The rearrangement links TRBV6-5 to TRBJ2-3; D perhaps matches TRBD2 (6 bases). Trimming removed 2 bases at V and 4 bases at J, with 13 bases between. Germline lookup yields CDR1 MNHEY and CDR2 SVGAGI. The CDR3 runs to 15 residues. CDR3 nucleotides: TGTGCCAGCAGTTACAGTTGGGGGGAACCAGATACGCAGTATTTT. Translation: CASSYSWGEPDTQYF.

The rearrangement links TRBV29-1 to TRBJ2-1, with TRBD2 matching 7 bases. J lost 4 bases, V lost 2 bases, and 5 bases had no gene match. CDR1 is SQVTM, CDR2 ANQGSEA, per germline. The CDR3 totals 14 residues. The CDR3 loop reads CSVERWEGYNEQFF. The CDR3, as DNA: TGCAGCGTTGAAAGATGGGAGGGTTACAATGAGCAGTTCTTC.

There are a few counts of this clone. V and J are TRBV5-4 and TRBJ2-7; D is perhaps TRBD2 (6 bases). In germline, CDR1 is SGHNT, CDR2 YYREEE (reference sequence). The CDR3 is made up of 12 amino acids. V was pared by 2 bases and J by 5 bases, with 8 bases between. The CDR3 nucleotides are TGTGCCAGCAGCTTATGGGGGGACGAGCAGTACTTC. As protein: CASSLWGDEQYF.

The J gene is TRBJ2-5, the V gene TRBV5-1; 10 nucleotides align to TRBD1. Trimming cost V 0 bases and J 3 bases; bases outside gene matches: 2. CDR3 length equals 15 residues. Germline assignment: CDR1 SGHRS and CDR2 YFSETQ. The CDR3 region is CASSLAGTGEETQYF. In nucleotides, the CDR3 is TGCGCCAGCAGCTTGGCCGGGACAGGGGAAGAGACCCAGTACTTC.

The chain couples TRBV7-9 to TRBJ2-2; 12 bases line up with TRBD2. This CDR3 has 17 amino acids. With 6 bases clipped from V and 3 bases from J, the junction kept 8 bases outside the gene matches. The V gene's germline CDR1 is SEHNR and CDR2 FQNEAQ (reference sequence). CDR3 amino acids: CASSRERTSGDTGELFF. The CDR3 DNA reads as TGTGCCAGCAGTCGTGAAAGGACTAGCGGGGACACCGGGGAGCTGTTTTTT.

This clone was observed once. The chain has TRBV2 and TRBJ2-5; TRBD2 aligns across 8 bases. V dropped 4 bases and J dropped 5; count of bases not matched to a gene: 15. The CDR3 runs 17 residues. CDR1 is SNHLY, CDR2 FYNNEI, per germline. DNA for the CDR3: TGTGCCAGCAGTGCGGGTCGGGAGGGCCTCCGGATTGAGACCCAGTACTTC. As protein: CASSAGREGLRIETQYF.

The chain employs TRBV28 and TRBJ1-2; unclear D gene. The CDR3 runs to 16 residues. V was pared by 6 bases and J by 12 bases, with 29 bases between. The germline V gene encodes CDR1 MDHEN and CDR2 SYDVKM. For the CDR3, the DNA is TGTGCCAGCAGCCTTAGTTTAGGAGGACTAAAAAGGCCCGACACCTTC. This encodes CASSLSLGGLKRPDTF.

The chain carries TRBV2 and TRBJ1-1; D is possibly TRBD1 (5 bases). The CDR3 extends over 15 amino acids. V gave up 6 bases and J gave up 3 bases, with 17 bases separating them. Germline lookup yields CDR1 SNHLY and CDR2 FYNNEI. CDR3 in amino acids: CASSLVGARYTEAFF. The CDR3 nucleotides are TGTGCCAGCAGCCTCGTTGGGGCTCGGTACACTGAAGCTTTCTTT.

This chain uses TRBV5-6 with TRBJ2-3, with a weak D call TRBD1 (6 bases). The CDR3 runs to 14 residues. Germline assignment: CDR1 SGHDT and CDR2 YYEEEE. The V gene lost 0 bases and the J gene lost 3 bases, with 8 bases spanning the gap. The CDR3 DNA is TGTGCCAGCAGCTTGGAGGGGGTTACAGATACGCAGTATTTT. It is translated as CASSLEGVTDTQYF.

This clone showed up just a few times. The gene calls are TRBV6-5 and TRBJ1-2, with D possibly TRBD1 on 5 matching bases. The CDR3 covers 14 residues. Germline-derived CDR1 and CDR2 are MNHEY and SVGAGI. V lost 0 bases and J lost 3, with 8 bases in between. The CDR3 protein is CASSYSTADYGYTF. The CDR3, as DNA: TGTGCCAGCAGTTACTCGACAGCCGACTATGGCTACACCTTC.

The genes are TRBV5-4 and TRBJ1-2, with 7 bases that match TRBD1. Germline CDR1 is SGHNT and CDR2 is YYREEE (reference sequence). Trimming cost V 3 bases and J 6 bases; bases outside gene matches: 11. The CDR3 is 15 residues long. The CDR3 nucleotides read TGTGCCAGCAGCTACTTACAGGGGACCCCCCATGGCTACACCTTC. Encoded protein: CASSYLQGTPHGYTF. Full variable domain (missing parts from reference TRBV5-4 and TRBJ1-2): ETGVTQSPTHLIKTRGQQVTLRCSSQSGHNTVSWYQQALGQGPQFIFQYYREEENGRGNFPPRFSGLQFPNYSSELNVNALELDDSALYLCASSYLQGTPHGYTFGSGTRLTVV.

This sequence joins TRBV2 and TRBJ2-1; no reliable D call. Trimming removed 4 bases at V and 6 bases at J, with 10 bases between. Germline CDR1 and CDR2: SNHLY and FYNNEI. The CDR3 length is 13 residues. CDR3 DNA sequence: TGTGCCAGCAGTGGCAGCCAGCGCAATGAGCAGTTCTTC. Amino acids: CASSGSQRNEQFF.

This chain links TRBV29-1 with TRBJ2-6, with D tentatively TRBD2 (5 bases). The CDR3 consists of 16 residues. Germline V lookup: CDR1 SQVTM, CDR2 ANQGSEA. Trimming cost V 0 bases and J 1 base, with 10 bases left between them. CDR3 amino acids: CSVEDLRGSGANVLTF. CDR3 coding DNA: TGCAGCGTTGAAGATCTTCGAGGGTCTGGGGCCAACGTCCTGACTTTC.

The V call is TRBV2, the J call TRBJ1-2; D unclear. V lost 4 bases to trimming and J lost 3 bases, with 15 bases between them. The germline V gene has CDR1 SNHLY and CDR2 FYNNEI. This CDR3 contains 15 residues. Here the CDR3 DNA reads TGTGCCAGCAGTGTAGGTGCGGGTTGGGACTATGGCTACACCTTC. Amino acids: CASSVGAGWDYGYTF.

Here the CDR3 DNA reads TGTGCCACCAGCAGAGATCCTGGGACAGGGGTCGCCTATGGCTACACCTTC. As protein: CATSRDPGTGVAYGYTF. J is TRBJ1-2 and V is TRBV15; 10 positions agree with TRBD1. With V trimmed by 0 bases and J by 4 bases, 8 bases remained unmatched. CDR3 length: 17 amino acids. Germline loops: CDR1 LNHNV, CDR2 YYDKDF (reference sequence).

This clone was counted once. The chain combines TRBV18 with TRBJ2-1, with 7 bases that match TRBD2. CDR3 length: 15 residues. J gave up 9 bases and V 6 bases, and 14 bases lay outside the gene matches. CDR1 is KGHSH, CDR2 LQKENI, per germline. The chain's CDR3 is CASSPAASGMAEQFF. CDR3 DNA sequence: TGTGCCAGCTCCCCCGCTGCAAGCGGGATGGCTGAGCAGTTCTTC. The whole variable domain, filled in from reference TRBV18 and TRBJ2-1, reads NAGVMQNPRHLVRRRGQEARLRCSPMKGHSHVYWYRQLPEEGLKFMVYLQKENIIDESGMPKERFSAEFPKEGPSILRIQQVVRGDSAAYFCASSPAASGMAEQFFGPGTRLTVL.

CDR3 nucleotides: TGCGCCAGCAGCTTATATCTATCAGGTCCCAATCAGCCCCAGCATTTT. This encodes CASSLYLSGPNQPQHF. The chain employs TRBV5-1 and TRBJ1-5; D uncertain. Germline loops: CDR1 SGHRS, CDR2 YFSETQ. The V and J ends lost 2 bases and 3 bases respectively, with 15 bases between them. This CDR3 has 16 residues.